The 21 T cell receptor beta chains reported below all come from one sample, sequenced in a study of CD8+ T cells in alopecia areata (dated by TCRdb to the late 2010s). Library preparation used the immunoSEQ multiplex PCR assay. RNA was extracted from all samples and reverse transcribed into cDNA, which served as template for TCR sequencing. TCRdb provides this immuneACCESS table in a form limited to in-frame rearrangements. Some clones are lacking; in checked studies, under half of them reflect an unresolved V gene, and why the rest are absent is not known. The sample contains roughly 230,000 clones, about 40% of them found a single time. The top ten clonotypes cover approximately 2.4% of the sample. Explained via the paper, the treatment or condition label denotes: oral pan-JAK inhibitor, 5-10 mg twice daily. The sample here was CD4+ T cells sorted from blood, taken at roughly week 36, from a patient treated with tofacitinib. These receptors all stem from a human donor with alopecia areata.

The gene calls are TRBV29-1 and TRBJ2-5; 12 bases match TRBD1. Germline values: CDR1 SQVTM, CDR2 ANQGSEA. This CDR3 contains 13 residues. Unmatched junction bases numbered 4, after V lost 6 bases and J lost 5 bases. The CDR3 reads CSVGTGGLETQYF. CDR3 DNA: TGCAGCGTAGGGACAGGGGGCCTGGAGACCCAGTACTTC. The full variable domain, rest sourced from reference TRBV29-1 and TRBJ2-5, is SAVISQKPSRDICQRGTSLTIQCQVDSQVTMMFWYRQQPGQSLTLIATANQGSEATYESGFVIDKFPISRPNLTFSTLTVSNMSPEDSSIYLCSVGTGGLETQYFGPGTRLLVL.

Only a few counts were recorded for this clone. V usage is TRBV30 and J usage is TRBJ2-2; D ambiguous. The CDR3 runs to 13 residues. Germline V gene lookup returns CDR1 GTSNPN and CDR2 SVGIG (reference sequence). V was clipped by 3 bases and J by 6 bases, with 11 bases between them. In DNA form, the CDR3 reads TGTGCCTGGAGCAATACCGCGGCCGGGGAGCTGTTTTTT. Residues: CAWSNTAAGELFF. Full variable domain (remainder filled in from reference TRBV30 and TRBJ2-2): SQTIHQWPATLVQPVGSPLSLECTVEGTSNPNLYWYRQAAGRGLQLLFYSVGIGQISSEVPQNLSASRPQDRQFILSSKKLLLSDSGFYLCAWSNTAAGELFFGEGSRLTVL.

The rearrangement uses TRBV14 and TRBJ2-1; D is unclear. There are 13 residues in the CDR3. CDR1 and CDR2 from the germline V gene are SGHDN and FVKESK. The ends were cut back, 5 bases at V and 9 bases at J, with 14 bases in the middle. The CDR3, as DNA: TGTGCCAGCAGCAACACACCTAGTGGTGAGCAGTTCTTC. This translates into CASSNTPSGEQFF.

This chain joins TRBV30 and TRBJ2-3; 7 nucleotides line up with TRBD2. With V trimmed by 0 bases and J by 0 bases, 3 bases remained unmatched. The CDR3 consists of 15 residues. Germline V CDR1 and CDR2: GTSNPN, SVGIG (reference sequence). The CDR3 is CAWSVFGRSTDTQYF. CDR3 coding DNA: TGTGCCTGGAGTGTTTTCGGGAGGAGCACAGATACGCAGTATTTT.

The V gene is TRBV25-1, the J gene TRBJ1-4, with D tentatively TRBD1 (5 bases). The germline V gene has CDR1 MGHDK and CDR2 SYGVNS. The V gene lost 2 bases and the J gene lost 0 bases, with 13 bases spanning the gap. The CDR3 has 17 amino acids. As DNA, the CDR3 is TGTGCCAGCAGTGAAGAATGGGGGGGTGCAACTAATGAAAAACTGTTTTTT. It translates to CASSEEWGGATNEKLFF.

The chain uses TRBV6-6 and TRBJ1-2, with a weak D call TRBD1 (5 bases). The CDR3 length is 13 residues. V lost 7 bases and J lost 4, with 13 bases in between. The germline V gene encodes CDR1 MNHNY and CDR2 SVGAGI (reference sequence). CDR3 amino acids: CASIPRESYGYTF. DNA for the CDR3: TGTGCCAGCATCCCCAGGGAGAGCTATGGCTACACCTTC.

The chain is built from TRBV7-2 and TRBJ2-1, with 8 bases lining up with TRBD2. This CDR3 is built from 15 residues. CDR1 is SGHTA, CDR2 FQGNSA, per germline. Germline trimming cut 3 bases from V and 4 bases from J; bases unmatched to any gene: 5. In DNA, the CDR3 is TGTGCCAGCAGCTTTAGCGGGACGATATACAATGAGCAGTTCTTC. Its protein is CASSFSGTIYNEQFF.

The chain is built from TRBV4-2 and TRBJ2-5; TRBD2 agrees at 9 bases. The germline V gene has CDR1 LGHNA and CDR2 YNFKEQ. CDR3 size: 14 residues. With 0 bases clipped from V and 10 bases from J, the junction kept 6 bases outside the gene matches. The CDR3 here is CASSQEDSGSLQYF. In DNA form, the CDR3 reads TGTGCCAGCAGCCAAGAGGATAGCGGGAGTCTCCAGTACTTC.

This chain connects TRBV7-9 to TRBJ2-7; D is unclear. The CDR3 spans 12 residues. The V end was cut by 2 bases, the J end by 2 bases, with 4 bases between. The germline V gene has CDR1 SEHNR and CDR2 FQNEAQ (reference sequence). The CDR3 sequence: CASSLSTYEQYF. DNA for the CDR3: TGTGCCAGCAGCTTAAGTACCTACGAGCAGTACTTC.

The chain uses TRBV30 and TRBJ2-7; the D call may be TRBD1 or TRBD2 (5 bases each). Germline V gene lookup returns CDR1 GTSNPN and CDR2 SVGIG (reference sequence). CDR3 size: 11 residues. The V and J ends lost 2 bases and 13 bases respectively, with 15 bases between them. CDR3 amino acids: CAWSTRDRIYF. The CDR3 nucleotides are TGTGCCTGGAGTACCCGGGACCGGATCTACTTC.

The table lists this clone with a few counts. The chain carries TRBV7-2 and TRBJ2-6; D gene unclear. V shed 3 bases and J shed 3 bases, with 9 bases lying between them. Per the germline V gene, CDR1 is SGHTA and CDR2 is FQGNSA. The CDR3 has 15 amino acids. The CDR3, as DNA: TGTGCCAGCAGCTTCCCTGGGATTGGGGCCAACGTCCTGACTTTC. As protein: CASSFPGIGANVLTF.

The J gene is TRBJ2-7, the V gene TRBV4-2, with D possibly being TRBD2 (5 bases). This CDR3 has 15 amino acids. V shed 4 bases and J shed 2 bases, with 15 bases lying between them. Germline V CDR1 and CDR2: LGHNA, YNFKEQ. CDR3 in amino acids: CASSLLTSTAYEQYF. The CDR3 DNA reads TGTGCCAGCAGCCTCCTTACTAGTACGGCCTACGAGCAGTACTTC.

The rearrangement joins TRBV30 to TRBJ1-5, with D perhaps matching TRBD1 (6 bases). V lost 0 bases and J lost 6, with 9 bases in between. The germline CDR1 and CDR2 sequences are GTSNPN and SVGIG (reference sequence). The CDR3 spans 13 residues. CDR3 region: CAWSVIGGQPQHF. In nucleotides, the CDR3 is TGTGCCTGGAGTGTGATAGGGGGTCAGCCCCAGCATTTT.

There are a few counts of this clone. The chain carries TRBV30 and TRBJ2-7; 8 bases fit TRBD2. Germline CDR1 reads GTSNPN; CDR2 reads SVGIG (reference sequence). CDR3 length equals 16 residues. With V trimmed by 3 bases and J by 9 bases, 19 bases remained unmatched. CDR3 bases: TGTGCCTGGAGGGCCAGACCGGGACTAGTATTTTCGGGGCAGTACTTC. It yields the protein CAWRARPGLVFSGQYF.

The rearrangement uses TRBV14 and TRBJ2-1, with 8 bases that match TRBD2. Trimming cost V 1 base and J 6 bases; bases outside gene matches: 2. The CDR3 is 14 residues long. Germline V gene sequence: CDR1 SGHDN, CDR2 FVKESK. The CDR3 reads CASSQAGGSNEQFF. CDR3 bases: TGTGCCAGCAGCCAAGCGGGAGGGAGCAATGAGCAGTTCTTC. The full variable domain, rest sourced from reference TRBV14 and TRBJ2-1, is EAGVTQFPSHSVIEKGQTVTLRCDPISGHDNLYWYRRVMGKEIKFLLHFVKESKQDESGMPNNRFLAERTGGTYSTLKVQPAELEDSGVYFCASSQAGGSNEQFFGPGTRLTVL.

This chain uses TRBV30 with TRBJ2-3; D gene uncertain. The germline gives CDR1 GTSNPN, CDR2 SVGIG (reference sequence). This CDR3 is built from 11 residues. Between the trimmed V and J ends, which lost 2 bases and 5 bases, there was a span of 5 bases. CDR3 amino acids: CAWSSRDTQYF. The CDR3 bases are TGTGCCTGGAGTTCCAGAGATACGCAGTATTTT.

This chain links TRBV6-5 with TRBJ1-2; TRBD1 agrees at 9 bases. V dropped 6 bases and J dropped 7; count of bases not matched to a gene: 6. The CDR3 extends over 13 amino acids. Germline V gene sequence: CDR1 MNHEY, CDR2 SVGAGI. CDR3: CASSSQGAGGYTF. The CDR3 DNA follows: TGTGCCAGCAGCTCACAGGGGGCGGGTGGCTACACCTTC.

The V gene is TRBV5-6, the J gene TRBJ2-1; a possible D gene is TRBD1 (6 bases). The germline V and J ends were trimmed by 3 bases and 7 bases, with 8 bases remaining between them. CDR3 length equals 12 residues. Per germline, CDR1 SGHDT and CDR2 YYEEEE. This CDR3 is CASSYTGNEQFF. CDR3 nucleotide sequence: TGTGCCAGCAGCTATACAGGGAATGAGCAGTTCTTC.

The V and J genes are TRBV9 and TRBJ2-5, with 8 bases that match TRBD2. The CDR3 sequence is 14 residues long. Germline CDR1 and CDR2: SGDLS and YYNGEE. The ends lost 4 bases at V and 5 bases at J; junction bases unmatched: 7. CDR3 amino acids: CASSPGLGRETQYF. In nucleotides, the CDR3 is TGTGCCAGCAGCCCGGGACTAGGGAGGGAGACCCAGTACTTC.

This chain uses TRBV7-2 with TRBJ2-3; TRBD2 might be the D (5 bases). Trimming removed 3 bases at V and 0 bases at J, with 7 bases between. The CDR3 totals 14 residues. Germline V lookup: CDR1 SGHTA, CDR2 FQGNSA. In nucleotides, the CDR3 is TGTGCCAGCAGCTTCCGGACTAGCACAGATACGCAGTATTTT. This sequence encodes CASSFRTSTDTQYF.

The chain links TRBV15 to TRBJ2-3, with a weak D call TRBD1 (5 bases). V was shortened by 9 bases and J by 0 bases, with 10 bases between the two germline ends. This CDR3 contains 13 residues. The germline V gene has CDR1 LNHNV and CDR2 YYDKDF (reference sequence). Written as DNA, the CDR3 is TGTGCCACTAGACAGTCTAGCACAGATACGCAGTATTTT. This translates into CATRQSSTDTQYF.